This TCR beta chain is drawn from a study of CD8 T cells in Susac syndrome (dated by TCRdb to about 2019). For the study in its entirety: Whether CD8+ T cell activation and differentiation in Susac syndrome was antigen driven was tested using repertoire sequencing. The clonality of the CD8+ T cell repertoire was compared across more than 9 healthy donors, some 14 Susac syndrome patients and under 18 multiple sclerosis patients. Overall results and qualifications from the work: The TCR sequencing and HLA analysis was acknowledged to have included a relatively small number of individuals.

Peripheral blood CD8+ and CD4+ T cells from healthy donors, Susac syndrome patients and multiple sclerosis patients were profiled by high-throughput TCR beta sequencing. The healthy donors served as controls matched for age and sex. Bulk CD8+ and CD4+ T cells were purified by magnetic negative isolation, while CD8+ TEMRA cells were enriched using FACS. Blood was drawn into EDTA tubes, processed within 24 hours, and PBMCs were isolated by density gradient centrifugation. PBMCs destined for TCR sequencing were cryopreserved in liquid nitrogen and later thawed in a 37 °C water bath. The sorted or isolated CD4+, CD8+ and CD8+ TEMRA cells had a purity of 90% or higher. RNA was extracted using the RNeasy kit, and about 0.45 to 1 ug of the RNA was reverse transcribed with random hexamers. The immunoSEQ multiplex PCR assay, which covers 54 Vbeta and 13 Jbeta segments, was used to amplify TCR beta CDR3 regions. To correct PCR amplification bias, a synthetic template baseline was used for both primer optimization and computational correction. The published analysis was carried out like this. Reads were annotated to V, D and J genes according to IMGT and were analyzed with immunoSEQ Analyzer, with only productive sequences retained. Clonality was calculated as one minus the Shannon entropy normalized by log2 of the number of productive unique sequences. Public and private clones were assessed among the 100 most prevalent clones of each patient and control. Clones were defined as Susac-specific when absent from the healthy and MS cohorts, from roughly 1,100 published viral clones and from other ImmuneACCESS disease sequences. TCRdb applied fastp at Q25 and MiXCR to the public reads, then kept only in-frame beta chains. For every CDR3 protein sequence, its rows merge into one entry that carries the most common genes and DNA. The V and J calls reflect TCRdb's pipeline rather than the authors' work. The sample contains about 80,000 distinct CDR3 sequences, 94% of them found a single time. The ten largest clonotypes hold roughly 0.24% of the sample.

A word on this clonotype: There is no known antigen for this receptor. No base quality information exists; no much larger clone differs at one position.

The clonotype comes from a human donor in good health. The sample taken for sequencing was CD8+ T cells from PBMCs.

The DNA is TGCGCCAGCAGCCCCGGGAGGGACGCCGGTAGGAATGGCTACACCTTC. It translates to CASSPGRDAGRNGYTF. The rearranged chain carries TRBV4-1 and TRBJ1-2; the D segment could be TRBD1, given 5 matching bases. Taken from the germline V gene, the CDR1 and CDR2 loops are MGHRA and YSYEKL. The V and J ends are trimmed by 4 bases and 6 bases, leaving 21 bases between them. The CDR3 holds 16 amino acids from the cysteine to the phenylalanine. Only CDR3 DNA is held: 48 bases, read in frame from base 1.